The text below deals with one TCR beta chain. Antigen specificity is unknown. Sequence at one end of the junction differs from germline and may be a read error. This sample includes further DNA sequences coding for the same CDR3. The sample originates from a study of cytomegalovirus exposure and HLA in healthy donors. Primers: 60 Vbeta forward and 13 Jbeta reverse. Original processing notes: Later reanalysis found 75 million to 100 million unique TCR beta chains, some 10 million of them shared. TCRdb's copy holds only in-frame clones and misses some; the assay was immunoSEQ multiplex PCR. The V and J calls and clone size were taken over from that table, and D and trimming were inferred from the DNA. Among 150,000 to 200,000 clones listed, around four fifths were seen once. This CDR3 has 14 amino acids. The germline gives CDR1 MDHEN, CDR2 SYDVKM. Overall study findings and caveats: Reports indicated that the classifier achieved high specificity and sensitivity in diagnosing cytomegalovirus status. Most observed TCR sequences were rare, whereas some public TCRs were detected in many donors.

V is TRBV28 and J is TRBJ1-6, with TRBD1 matching over 8 bases. This TCR came from a female donor in good health and CMV-seronegative. Material: PBMCs. This CDR3 is CASSGQGYNSPLHF. The CDR3 DNA is TGTGCCAGCAGCGGACAGGGCTATAATTCCCCCCTCCACTTT.